This T cell receptor beta chain originates from a study of cytotoxic CD8 clonotypes in ibrutinib-treated CLL (dated by TCRdb to the early 2020s). With regard to the full study: The cohort included roughly 15 treatment-naive and eleven to twelve relapsed/refractory patients; 17 to 18 were IGHV unmutated. All remission and progressive disease samples were collected while patients were still receiving ibrutinib. Longitudinal samples were available for about 30% of the 86 trial participants. Samples at response were collected after a median of 12 months of treatment, with a range of 6 to 36 months. Cryopreserved peripheral blood mononuclear cells were collected at three points: before therapy, at response, and at either sustained remission or disease progression. Partial responses were observed in roughly 25 patients and complete responses in 2; after a median follow-up of around 64 months, remission was maintained in approximately 14 patients and progression was observed in roughly twelve. Samples averaged about 260,000 productive templates and 94,082 productive rearrangements.

Concerning this clone: Its cognate antigen has yet to be identified. No much larger clone is present one base from it, and per-base qualities are unavailable.

According to the study, the label for this sample's time point signals: progressive disease on ibrutinib. For TCR beta library preparation, approximately 1.8 micrograms of genomic DNA was extracted from cryopreserved PBMCs. Longitudinal blood samples from CLL patients on ibrutinib monotherapy underwent high-throughput TCR beta sequencing. The patients took part in an open-label, single-center phase 2 trial of ibrutinib monotherapy. The goal of deep resolution MiSeq sequencing was a depth between 1 in 1 million and 1 in 200,000 T cells, and coverage averaged 10x per clonotype. TCR beta libraries were generated with the immunoSEQ hsTCRB Kit. Processing in the source paper ran as follows. The data were analyzed with ImmunoSEQ Analyzer and ImmunoSEQ Data Assistant, and V, D and J gene assignments followed IMGT definitions. Clonality, with values ranging from 0 to 1, was calculated as one minus the normalized Shannon entropy of productive rearrangement frequencies. Public clonotype analysis was restricted to overrepresented clonotypes comprising at least 0.05% of each patient's repertoire. Repertoires from some twelve age-matched healthy donors in immuneACCESS were used as clonality controls. Entries here come from immuneACCESS through TCRdb and include only in-frame sequences with V and J called. Some clones fail to appear in such tables; in the studies checked, an unresolved V gene covers under half of the shortfall, and the cause of the remainder is unknown. V and J calls and clone size come straight from that table; D and trimming were deduced from the DNA. A total of approximately 150,000 clones appear in this sample, 70% to 90% of them only once. Of the sample, approximately 3% is held by the ten largest clones.

Points the paper makes about the study in general: Clonality rose at ibrutinib response, remained stable during sustained remission, and dropped back toward baseline at progression. Public clonotypes were rare and either contracted or stayed stable during treatment, and the rise in clonality at ibrutinib response reflected the expansion of private clonotypes. Baseline clonality exceeded that of age-matched healthy donors and correlated strongly with circulating CD8+ T-cell counts. Lymph node repertoires were not examined, and the timing of sampling was not matched between patients in sustained remission and those whose disease progressed.

Germline trimming amounts to 4 bases on V and 6 bases on J, with 16 as the count of junction bases outside the gene matches. The CDR3, cysteine through phenylalanine, is 17 amino acids long. Here the CDR3 DNA is all that survives: 51 bases in frame from base 1. The germline V gene sets CDR1 to SGHNT and CDR2 to YENEEA. The material was PBMCs, obtained at disease progression, from a patient treated with ibrutinib. The rearranged segments are TRBV11-3 and TRBJ2-7, and TRBD2 aligns with 9 junction nucleotides. This TCR came from a human donor with chronic lymphocytic leukemia. The encoded CDR3 is CASSYNWAGTSSGEQYF. At the DNA level, the sequence is TGTGCCAGCAGCTACAATTGGGCGGGGACTAGCTCGGGCGAGCAGTACTTC.